These T cell receptor beta chains were read from a single sample in a study of beta chain features in type 1 diabetes. TCRdb's copy holds only in-frame clones and misses some; the assay was immunoSEQ multiplex PCR. The data show nearly 700,000 clones, with around 15% seen just once and roughly 0.022% held by the top ten. Sequencing input: naive CD4+ T cells from blood. The receptors were gathered from a young man with type 1 diabetes. Each CDR3 is given with its conserved first and last residue. D genes are given only for firm matches. A row's size may be missing; if present it is once, few, many or a size class.

few	TRBV10-3	TRBD2	TRBJ2-3	TGTGCCATCAGTTCCAACGCGGGACTAGCGAGCACAGATACGCAGTATTTT	CAISSNAGLASTDTQYF
.	TRBV5-1	.	TRBJ1-1	TGCGCCAGCAGCCCCAGAGGCGCTGAAGCTTTCTTT	CASSPRGAEAFF
few	TRBV7-9	TRBD1	TRBJ1-6	TGTGCCAGCAGCCAGGGAACAGGGGAGAATTCACCCCTCCACTTT	CASSQGTGENSPLHF
few	TRBV15	.	TRBJ2-3	TGTGCCACCAGCAGAGACGCGGGGACGGAGGATACGCAGTATTTT	CATSRDAGTEDTQYF
.	TRBV25-1	TRBD1	TRBJ2-7	TGTGCCAGCAGTGAATTCCCGACAGGGAACTACGAGCAGTACTTC	CASSEFPTGNYEQYF
few	TRBV14	.	TRBJ2-1	TGTGCCAGCAGCCAAGTAGGGGTCGGTGAGCAGTTCTTC	CASSQVGVGEQFF
.	TRBV18	.	TRBJ2-7	TGTGCCAGCTCCCCCGTTATGGAGGGGGCGTCCTACGAGCAGTACTTC	CASSPVMEGASYEQYF
.	TRBV25-1	TRBD1	TRBJ2-1	TGTGCCAGCAGTGGGACAGGGAATGAGCAGTTCTTC	CASSGTGNEQFF
.	TRBV7-3	TRBD1	TRBJ2-7	TGTGCCAGCAGCTTACGGGACAGCTACGAGCAGTACTTC	CASSLRDSYEQYF
.	TRBV6-5	.	TRBJ1-4	TGTGCCAGCAGCTCCGCCCTGGTCGATGAAAAACTGTTTTTT	CASSSALVDEKLFF
few	TRBV5-1	TRBD1	TRBJ1-1	TGCGCCAGCAGCAGCGGACAGGGGCTGGGTGAAGCTTTCTTT	CASSSGQGLGEAFF
.	TRBV28	TRBD1	TRBJ1-2	TGTGCCAGCATGACTGGACAGGGCGGGGCCGGCTACACCTTC	CASMTGQGGAGYTF
few	TRBV7-8	.	TRBJ1-2	TGTGCCAGCAGCCGGACTGACGGGCCTAACTATGGCTACACCTTC	CASSRTDGPNYGYTF
few	TRBV30	.	TRBJ1-5	TGTGCCTGGTCCGGGGCAGTGAGCAATCAGCCCCAGCATTTT	CAWSGAVSNQPQHF
.	TRBV5-4	.	TRBJ2-5	TGTGCCAGCAGCCCCAGGGGACCGTCCCTTGGGGAGACCCAGTACTTC	CASSPRGPSLGETQYF
few	TRBV10-3	.	TRBJ2-6	TGTGCCATCAGTGTGGCCTCTGGGGCCAACGTCCTGACTTTC	CAISVASGANVLTF
.	TRBV6-5	.	TRBJ2-5	TGTGCCAGCAGTAATAGGGGTAGATTAACCCAGTACTTC	CASSNRGRLTQYF
few	TRBV30	.	TRBJ2-5	TGTGCCTGCCAAACGGTAGAGACCCAGTACTTC	CACQTVETQYF
few	TRBV25-1	.	TRBJ1-2	TGTGCCAGCAGTGACTGGGCTTCCTATGGCTACACCTTC	CASSDWASYGYTF
.	TRBV4-1	TRBD1	TRBJ2-2	TGCGCCAGCAGCCATGCTGTAACAGGGGGTACCGGGGAGCTGTTTTTT	CASSHAVTGGTGELFF
few	TRBV28	.	TRBJ2-3	TGTGCCAGCAGTTTATCGGGGACTACGCAGTATTTT	CASSLSGTTQYF
.	TRBV13	.	TRBJ2-1	TGTGCCAGCAGCCGCGACAAAGGCGCCTACAATGAGCAGTTCTTC	CASSRDKGAYNEQFF
.	TRBV5-1	.	TRBJ1-4	TGCGCCAGCAGCCGTGAAGCAACTAATGAAAAACTGTTTTTT	CASSREATNEKLFF